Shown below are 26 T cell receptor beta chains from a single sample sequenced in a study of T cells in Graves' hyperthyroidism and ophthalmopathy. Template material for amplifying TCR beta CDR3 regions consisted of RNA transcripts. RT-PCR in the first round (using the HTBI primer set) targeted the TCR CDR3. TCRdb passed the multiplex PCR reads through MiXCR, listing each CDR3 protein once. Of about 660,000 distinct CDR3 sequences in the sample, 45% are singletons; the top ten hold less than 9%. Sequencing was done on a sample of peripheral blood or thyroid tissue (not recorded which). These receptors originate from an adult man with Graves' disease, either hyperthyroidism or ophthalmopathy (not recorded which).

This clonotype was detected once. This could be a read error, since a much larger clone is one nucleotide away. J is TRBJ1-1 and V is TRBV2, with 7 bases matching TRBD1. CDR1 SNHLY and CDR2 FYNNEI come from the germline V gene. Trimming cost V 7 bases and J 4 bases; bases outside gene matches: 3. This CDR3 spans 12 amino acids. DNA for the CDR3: TGTGCCAGCAACCAGGGGGGCACTGAAGCTTTCTTT. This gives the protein CASNQGGTEAFF.

CDR3 DNA sequence: TGCAGCGTCAGAGGACTAGCGGGGGCAGATACGCAGTATTTT. Protein sequence: CSVRGLAGADTQYF. V and J are TRBV29-1 and TRBJ2-3; 13 positions match TRBD2. Germline CDR1 reads SQVTM; CDR2 reads ANQGSEA. V gave up 6 bases and J gave up 4 bases; unmatched junction bases: 4. This CDR3 region has 14 residues.

Written as DNA, the CDR3 is TGTGCCAGCAGCTTGCGCGGACAGGGTTGGAATTATAATTCACCCCTCCACTTT. Protein: CASSLRGQGWNYNSPLHF. V usage is TRBV14 and J usage is TRBJ1-6, with 8 positions matching TRBD1. CDR1 and CDR2 (germline): SGHDN, FVKESK. The trim removed 5 bases at V and 4 bases at J, leaving 13 bases unmatched. The CDR3 loop spans 18 amino acids.

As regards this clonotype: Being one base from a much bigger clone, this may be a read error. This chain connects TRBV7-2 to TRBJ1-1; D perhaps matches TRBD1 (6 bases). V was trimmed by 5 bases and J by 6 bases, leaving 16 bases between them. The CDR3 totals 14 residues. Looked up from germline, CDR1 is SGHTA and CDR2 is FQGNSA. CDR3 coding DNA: TGTGCCAGCAGCCCAACAGGGTTGAGAGCTGAAGCTTTCTTT. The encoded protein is CASSPTGLRAEAFF.

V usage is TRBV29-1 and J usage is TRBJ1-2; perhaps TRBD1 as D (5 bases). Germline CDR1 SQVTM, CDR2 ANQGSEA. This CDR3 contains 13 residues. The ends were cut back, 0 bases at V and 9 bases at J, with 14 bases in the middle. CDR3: CSVEDPQGESYTF. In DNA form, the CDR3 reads TGCAGCGTTGAAGATCCCCAGGGAGAGAGCTACACCTTC.

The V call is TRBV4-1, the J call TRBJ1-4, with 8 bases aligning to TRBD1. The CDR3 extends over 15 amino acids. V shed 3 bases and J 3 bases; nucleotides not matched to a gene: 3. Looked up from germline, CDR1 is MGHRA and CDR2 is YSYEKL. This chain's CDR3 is CASSHKTGANEKLFF. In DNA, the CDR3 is TGCGCCAGCAGCCATAAGACAGGGGCTAATGAAAAACTGTTTTTT.

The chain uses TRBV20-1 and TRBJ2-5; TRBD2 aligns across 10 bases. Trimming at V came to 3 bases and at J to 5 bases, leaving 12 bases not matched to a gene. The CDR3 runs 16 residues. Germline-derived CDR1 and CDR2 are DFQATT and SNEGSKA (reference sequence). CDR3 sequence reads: CSASFGLAVPGETQYF. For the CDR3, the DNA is TGCAGTGCTAGCTTTGGACTAGCGGTCCCCGGGGAGACCCAGTACTTC.

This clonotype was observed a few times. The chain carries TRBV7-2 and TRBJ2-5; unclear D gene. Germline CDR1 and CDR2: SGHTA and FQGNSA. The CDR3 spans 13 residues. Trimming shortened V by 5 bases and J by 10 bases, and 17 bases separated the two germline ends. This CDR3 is CASSQDGATGQYF. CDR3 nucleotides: TGTGCCAGCAGCCAAGATGGAGCTACGGGCCAGTACTTC.

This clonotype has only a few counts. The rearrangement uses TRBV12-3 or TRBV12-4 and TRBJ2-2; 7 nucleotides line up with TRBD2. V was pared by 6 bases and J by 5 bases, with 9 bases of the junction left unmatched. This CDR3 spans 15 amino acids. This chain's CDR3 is CASSFGAGVTGELFF. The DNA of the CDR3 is TGTGCCAGCAGCTTCGGGGCGGGAGTTACCGGGGAGCTGTTTTTT.

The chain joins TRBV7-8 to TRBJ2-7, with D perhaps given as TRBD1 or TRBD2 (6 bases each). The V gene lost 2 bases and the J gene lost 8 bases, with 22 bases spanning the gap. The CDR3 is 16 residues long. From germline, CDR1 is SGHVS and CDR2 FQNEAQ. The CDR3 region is CASSLSRGAIQPQQYF. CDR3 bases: TGTGCCAGCAGCTTATCAAGGGGGGCTATTCAGCCCCAGCAGTACTTC. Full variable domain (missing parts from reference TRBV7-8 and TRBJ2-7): GAGVSQSPRYKVAKRGQDVALRCDPISGHVSLFWYQQALGQGPEFLTYFQNEAQLDKSGLPSDRFFAERPEGSVSTLKIQRTQQEDSAVYLCASSLSRGAIQPQQYFGPGTRLTVT.

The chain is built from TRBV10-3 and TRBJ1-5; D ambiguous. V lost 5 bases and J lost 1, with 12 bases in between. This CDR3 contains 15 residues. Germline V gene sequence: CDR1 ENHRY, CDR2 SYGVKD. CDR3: CAISYPGLSNQPQHF. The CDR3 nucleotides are TGTGCCATCAGTTACCCAGGCTTGAGCAATCAGCCCCAGCATTTT.

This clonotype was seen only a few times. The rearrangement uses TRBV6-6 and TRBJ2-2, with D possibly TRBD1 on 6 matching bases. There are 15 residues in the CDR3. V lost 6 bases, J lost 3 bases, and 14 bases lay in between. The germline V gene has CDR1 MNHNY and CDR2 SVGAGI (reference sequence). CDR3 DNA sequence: TGTGCCAGCAGGGCCAAACAGGGTTACACCGGGGAGCTGTTTTTT. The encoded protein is CASRAKQGYTGELFF.

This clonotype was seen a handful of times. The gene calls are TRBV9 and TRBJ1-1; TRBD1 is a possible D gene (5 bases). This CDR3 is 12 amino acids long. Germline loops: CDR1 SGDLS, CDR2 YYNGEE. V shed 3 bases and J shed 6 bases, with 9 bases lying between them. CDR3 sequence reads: CASSGGGSEAFF. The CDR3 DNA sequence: TGTGCCAGCAGCGGCGGGGGATCTGAAGCTTTCTTT.

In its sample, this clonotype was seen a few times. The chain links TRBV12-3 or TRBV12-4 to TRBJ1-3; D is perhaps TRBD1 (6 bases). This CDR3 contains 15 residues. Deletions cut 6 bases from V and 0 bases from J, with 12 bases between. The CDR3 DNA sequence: TGTGCCAGCAGGGGAACAGGGAGCTCTGGAAACACCATATATTTT. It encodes CASRGTGSSGNTIYF.

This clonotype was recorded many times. CDR3 loop: CSNQTGDTRYYGYTF. CDR3 nucleotide sequence: TGCAGCAACCAGACAGGGGACACCCGATACTATGGCTACACCTTC. The chain uses TRBV29-1 and TRBJ1-2; 8 bases line up with TRBD1. Germline V gene lookup returns CDR1 SQVTM and CDR2 ANQGSEA. The CDR3 is made up of 15 amino acids. The junction had 14 bases not matched to a gene; V was cut back by 8 bases and J by 3 bases.

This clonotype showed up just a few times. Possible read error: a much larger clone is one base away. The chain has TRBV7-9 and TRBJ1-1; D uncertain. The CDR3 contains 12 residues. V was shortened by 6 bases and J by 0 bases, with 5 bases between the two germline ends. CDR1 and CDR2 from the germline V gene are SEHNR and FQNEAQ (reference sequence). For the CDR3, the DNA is TGTGCCAGCAGGACACTGAACACTGAAGCTTTCTTT. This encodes CASRTLNTEAFF.

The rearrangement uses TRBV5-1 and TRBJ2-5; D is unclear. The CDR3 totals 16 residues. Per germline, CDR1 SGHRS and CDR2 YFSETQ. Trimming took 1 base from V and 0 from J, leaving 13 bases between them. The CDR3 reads CASSLRGFGDQETQYF. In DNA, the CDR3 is TGCGCCAGCAGCTTGAGAGGTTTTGGGGACCAAGAGACCCAGTACTTC.

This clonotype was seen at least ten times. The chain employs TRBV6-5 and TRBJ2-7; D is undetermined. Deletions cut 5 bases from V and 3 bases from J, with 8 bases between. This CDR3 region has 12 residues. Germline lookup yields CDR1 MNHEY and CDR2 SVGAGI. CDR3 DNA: TGTGCCAGCAGTGTCGGAAGCTACGAGCAGTACTTC. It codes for CASSVGSYEQYF.

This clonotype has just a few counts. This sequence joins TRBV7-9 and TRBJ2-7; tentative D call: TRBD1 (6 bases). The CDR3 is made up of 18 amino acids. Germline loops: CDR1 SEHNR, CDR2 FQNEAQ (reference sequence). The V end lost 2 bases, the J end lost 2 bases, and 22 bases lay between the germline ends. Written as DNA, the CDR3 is TGTGCCAGCAGCTTAACCTCTGACTTAACAGGGAAGCCCTACGAGCAGTACTTC. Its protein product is CASSLTSDLTGKPYEQYF.

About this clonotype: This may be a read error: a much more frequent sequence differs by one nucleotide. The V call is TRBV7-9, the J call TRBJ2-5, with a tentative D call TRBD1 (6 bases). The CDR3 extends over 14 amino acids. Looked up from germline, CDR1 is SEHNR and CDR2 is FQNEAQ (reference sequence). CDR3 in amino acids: CASSLSRGDETRYF. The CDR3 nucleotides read TGTGCCAGCAGCTTGAGCAGGGGAGACGAGACCCGGTACTTC.

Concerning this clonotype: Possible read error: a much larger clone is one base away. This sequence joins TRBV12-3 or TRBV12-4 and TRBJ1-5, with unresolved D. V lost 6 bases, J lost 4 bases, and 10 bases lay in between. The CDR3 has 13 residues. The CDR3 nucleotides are TGTGCCAGCAGGGGAAATGGGAATCAGCCCCAGCATTTT. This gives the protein CASRGNGNQPQHF.

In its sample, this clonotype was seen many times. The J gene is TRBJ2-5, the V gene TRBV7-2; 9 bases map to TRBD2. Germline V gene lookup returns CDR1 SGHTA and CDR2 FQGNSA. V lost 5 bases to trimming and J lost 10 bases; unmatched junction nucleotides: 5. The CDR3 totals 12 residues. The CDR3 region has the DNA TGTGCCAGCAGCCCCCATAGCGGGAGCCAGTACTTC. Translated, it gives CASSPHSGSQYF.

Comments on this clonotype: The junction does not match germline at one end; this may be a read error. This CDR3 reads CASSYADKSYEQYF. The CDR3 region has the DNA TGTGCCAGCAGTTACGCGGACAAATCCTACGAGCAGTACTTC. The chain combines TRBV10-3 with TRBJ2-7; tentative D call: TRBD1 (5 bases). Germline CDR1 is ENHRY and CDR2 is SYGVKD. CDR3 size: 14 residues.

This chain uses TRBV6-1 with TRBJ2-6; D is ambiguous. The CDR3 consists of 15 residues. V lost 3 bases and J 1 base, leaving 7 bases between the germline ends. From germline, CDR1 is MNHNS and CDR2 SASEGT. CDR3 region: CASSDSKSGANVLTF. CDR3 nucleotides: TGTGCCAGCAGTGACTCGAAATCTGGGGCCAACGTCCTGACTTTC.

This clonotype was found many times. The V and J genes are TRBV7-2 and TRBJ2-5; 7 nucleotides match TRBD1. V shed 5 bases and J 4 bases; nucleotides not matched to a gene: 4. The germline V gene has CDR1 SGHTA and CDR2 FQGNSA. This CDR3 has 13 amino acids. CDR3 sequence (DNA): TGTGCCAGCAGCCAGGGGGTTTTAGAGACCCAGTACTTC. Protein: CASSQGVLETQYF.

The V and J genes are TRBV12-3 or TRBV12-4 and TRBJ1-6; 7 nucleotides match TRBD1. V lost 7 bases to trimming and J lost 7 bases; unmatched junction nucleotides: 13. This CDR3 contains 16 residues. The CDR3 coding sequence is TGTGCCAGCACCCTATGGGGCGGACAGGAGAATTCACCCCTCCACTTT. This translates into CASTLWGGQENSPLHF.